This TCR beta chain comes out of a study of T-cell reconstitution after alpha-beta-depleted transplantation in children. Study-level findings and limits: The study traced high day-60 TCRbeta diversity in some patients to surviving recipient T cells and thymic progenitors. After transplant, at about two months, alpha-beta T cells were reportedly derived from several hundred expanded graft clones. At one year after transplant, newly produced T cells mostly accounted for T-cell counts and diversity.

CDR3 size: 16 residues. Germline V gene sequence: CDR1 DFQATT, CDR2 SNEGSKA (reference sequence). V lost 1 base, J lost 2 bases, and 18 bases lay in between. The TCRbeta library was prepared with unique molecular identifiers. TCRdb analysed the PCR reads with MiXCR anew, one entry per CDR3 protein. The sample lists about 250,000 distinct CDR3 sequences, about 24% occurring once. Concerning this clonotype itself: Its antigen is not identified.

This chain joins TRBV20-1 and TRBJ2-7; a weak D match, TRBD2 (5 bases). The sequence was obtained from a female patient aged 2-9 years who had a stem cell transplant for congenital amegakaryocytic thrombocytopenia, so the T cells may come from the graft donor. The input for sequencing was PBMCs, mostly from graft donor cells, taken 360 days after TCRalphabeta/CD19-depleted stem cell transplant. The CDR3 region is CSARARRGFLTYEQYF. The DNA of the CDR3 is TGCAGTGCTAGAGCTCGACGCGGGTTTCTGACCTACGAGCAGTACTTC.